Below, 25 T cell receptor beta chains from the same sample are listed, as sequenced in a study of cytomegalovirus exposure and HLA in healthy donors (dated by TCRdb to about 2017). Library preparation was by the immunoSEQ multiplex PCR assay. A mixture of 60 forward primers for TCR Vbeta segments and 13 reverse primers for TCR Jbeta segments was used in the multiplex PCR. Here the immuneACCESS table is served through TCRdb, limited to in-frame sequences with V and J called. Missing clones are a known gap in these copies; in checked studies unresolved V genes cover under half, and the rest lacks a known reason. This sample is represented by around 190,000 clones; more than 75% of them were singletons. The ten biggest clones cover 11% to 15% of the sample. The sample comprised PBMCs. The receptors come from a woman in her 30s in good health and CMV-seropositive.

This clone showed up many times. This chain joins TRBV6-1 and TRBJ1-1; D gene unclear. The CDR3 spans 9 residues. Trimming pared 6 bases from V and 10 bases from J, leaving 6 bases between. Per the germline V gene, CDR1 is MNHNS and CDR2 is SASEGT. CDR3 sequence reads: CASSGVAFF. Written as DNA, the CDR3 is TGTGCCAGCAGCGGGGTAGCTTTCTTT.

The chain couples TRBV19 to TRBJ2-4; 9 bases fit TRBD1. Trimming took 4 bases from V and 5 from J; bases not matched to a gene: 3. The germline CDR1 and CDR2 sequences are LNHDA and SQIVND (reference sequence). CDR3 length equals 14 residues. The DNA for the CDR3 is TGTGCCAGTAGTAGGGACAGGGTACAAAACATTCAGTACTTC. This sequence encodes CASSRDRVQNIQYF.

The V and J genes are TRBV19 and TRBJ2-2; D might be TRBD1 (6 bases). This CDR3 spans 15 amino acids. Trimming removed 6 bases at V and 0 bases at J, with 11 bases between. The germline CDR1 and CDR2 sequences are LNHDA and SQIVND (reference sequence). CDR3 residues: CASSNQGTNTGELFF. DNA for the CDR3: TGTGCCAGTAGCAATCAGGGGACGAACACCGGGGAGCTGTTTTTT.

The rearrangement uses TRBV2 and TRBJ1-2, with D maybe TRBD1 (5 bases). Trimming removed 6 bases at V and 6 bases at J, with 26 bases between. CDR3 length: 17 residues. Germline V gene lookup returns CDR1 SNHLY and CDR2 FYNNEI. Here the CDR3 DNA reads TGTGCCAGCAGCCCCCTGTTAGCAGGGTTCGGTAGTCATGGCTACACCTTC. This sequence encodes CASSPLLAGFGSHGYTF.

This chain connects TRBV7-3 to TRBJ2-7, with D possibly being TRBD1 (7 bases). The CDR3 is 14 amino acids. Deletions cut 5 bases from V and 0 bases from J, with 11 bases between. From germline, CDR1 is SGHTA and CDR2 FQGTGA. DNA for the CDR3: TGTGCCAGCAGCCAGGGGGGACCCTCCTACGAGCAGTACTTC. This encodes CASSQGGPSYEQYF.

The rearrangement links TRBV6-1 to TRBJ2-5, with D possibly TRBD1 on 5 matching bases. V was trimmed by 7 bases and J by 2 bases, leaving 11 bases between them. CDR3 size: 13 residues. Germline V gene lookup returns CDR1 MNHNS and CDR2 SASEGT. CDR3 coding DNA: TGTGCCAGCACATCACAGGTACAAGAGACCCAGTACTTC. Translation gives CASTSQVQETQYF.

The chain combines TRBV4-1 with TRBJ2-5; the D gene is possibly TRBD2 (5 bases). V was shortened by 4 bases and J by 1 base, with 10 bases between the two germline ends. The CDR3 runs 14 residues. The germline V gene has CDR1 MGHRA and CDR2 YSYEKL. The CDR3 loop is CASSPRGIQETQYF. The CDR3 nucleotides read TGCGCCAGCAGCCCCCGGGGAATCCAAGAGACCCAGTACTTC.

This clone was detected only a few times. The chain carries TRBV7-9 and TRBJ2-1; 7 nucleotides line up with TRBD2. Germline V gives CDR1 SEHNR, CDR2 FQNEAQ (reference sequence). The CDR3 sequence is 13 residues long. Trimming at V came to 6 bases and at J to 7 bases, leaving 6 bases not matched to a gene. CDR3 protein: CASRPQGGNEQFF. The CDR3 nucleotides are TGTGCCAGCAGGCCGCAGGGAGGGAATGAGCAGTTCTTC.

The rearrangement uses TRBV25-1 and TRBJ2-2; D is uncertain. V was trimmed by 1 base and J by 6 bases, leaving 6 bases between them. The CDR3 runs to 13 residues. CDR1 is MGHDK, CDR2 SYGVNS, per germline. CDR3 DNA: TGTGCCAGCAGTGAATTGGAGTCCGGGGAGCTGTTTTTT. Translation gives CASSELESGELFF.

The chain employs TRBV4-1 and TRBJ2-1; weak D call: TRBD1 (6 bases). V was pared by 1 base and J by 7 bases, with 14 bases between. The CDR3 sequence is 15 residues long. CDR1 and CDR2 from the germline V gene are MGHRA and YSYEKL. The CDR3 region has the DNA TGCGCCAGCAGCCAAGCCCGGGTGCAGGGGAATGAGCAGTTCTTC. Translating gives CASSQARVQGNEQFF.

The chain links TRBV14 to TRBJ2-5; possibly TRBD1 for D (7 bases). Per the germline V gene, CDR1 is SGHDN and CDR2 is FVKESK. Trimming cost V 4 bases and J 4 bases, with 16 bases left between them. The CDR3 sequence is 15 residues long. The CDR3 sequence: CASSPAGGLIETQYF. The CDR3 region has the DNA TGTGCCAGCAGCCCCGCAGGGGGGCTAATAGAGACCCAGTACTTC.

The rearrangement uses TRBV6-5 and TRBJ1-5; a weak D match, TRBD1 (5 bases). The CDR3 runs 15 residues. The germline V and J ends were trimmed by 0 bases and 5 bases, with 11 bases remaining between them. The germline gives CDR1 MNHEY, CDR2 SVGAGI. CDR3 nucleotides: TGTGCCAGCAGTTACTCCGGGGGGAGGGATCAGCCCCAGCATTTT. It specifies CASSYSGGRDQPQHF.

The CDR3 protein is CASSQGGGLGAYEQYF. The CDR3 bases are TGCGCCAGCAGCCAGGGGGGGGGACTAGGGGCGTACGAGCAGTACTTC. This chain connects TRBV4-1 to TRBJ2-7, with 8 bases lining up with TRBD2. Trimming cost V 3 bases and J 4 bases; bases outside gene matches: 11. Looked up from germline, CDR1 is MGHRA and CDR2 is YSYEKL. The CDR3 sequence is 16 residues long.

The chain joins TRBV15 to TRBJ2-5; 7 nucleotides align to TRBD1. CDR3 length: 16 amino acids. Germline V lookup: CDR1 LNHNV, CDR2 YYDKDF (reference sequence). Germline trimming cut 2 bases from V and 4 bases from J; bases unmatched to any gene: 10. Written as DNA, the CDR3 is TGTGCCACCAGCAGATCTCGACAGGGATCAAGAGAGACCCAGTACTTC. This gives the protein CATSRSRQGSRETQYF.

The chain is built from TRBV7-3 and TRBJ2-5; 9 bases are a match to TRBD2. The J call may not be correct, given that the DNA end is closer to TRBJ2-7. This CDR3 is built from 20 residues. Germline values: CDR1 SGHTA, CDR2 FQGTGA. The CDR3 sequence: CASSRLAELPGFWFSLEQYF. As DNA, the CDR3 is TGTGCCAGCAGCCGACTAGCGGAGTTACCGGGATTTTGGTTCTCCCTCGAGCAGTACTTC.

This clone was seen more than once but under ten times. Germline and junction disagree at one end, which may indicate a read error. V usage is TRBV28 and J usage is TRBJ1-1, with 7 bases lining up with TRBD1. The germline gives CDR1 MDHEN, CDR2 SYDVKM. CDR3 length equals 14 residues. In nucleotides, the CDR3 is TGTGCCAGCAATTTATGGGACAGGAACACTGAAGCTTTCTTT. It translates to CASNLWDRNTEAFF.

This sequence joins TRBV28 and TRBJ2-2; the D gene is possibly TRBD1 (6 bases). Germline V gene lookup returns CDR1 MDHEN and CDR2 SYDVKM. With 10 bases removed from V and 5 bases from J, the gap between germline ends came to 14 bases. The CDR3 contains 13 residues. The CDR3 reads CATDRGGTGELFF. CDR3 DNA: TGTGCCACCGATCGAGGGGGTACCGGGGAGCTGTTTTTT.

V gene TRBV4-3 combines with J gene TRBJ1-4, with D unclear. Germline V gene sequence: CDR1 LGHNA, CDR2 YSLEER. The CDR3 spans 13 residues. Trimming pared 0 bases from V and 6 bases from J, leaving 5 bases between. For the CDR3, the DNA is TGCGCCAGCAGCCAAGACAATGATGAAAAACTGTTTTTT. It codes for CASSQDNDEKLFF.

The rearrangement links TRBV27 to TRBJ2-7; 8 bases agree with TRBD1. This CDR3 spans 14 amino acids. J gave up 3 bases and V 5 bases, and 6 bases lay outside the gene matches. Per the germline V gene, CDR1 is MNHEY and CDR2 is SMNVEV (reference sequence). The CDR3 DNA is TGTGCCAGCAGTCCGACAGGGGTCTTCTACGAGCAGTACTTC. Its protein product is CASSPTGVFYEQYF.

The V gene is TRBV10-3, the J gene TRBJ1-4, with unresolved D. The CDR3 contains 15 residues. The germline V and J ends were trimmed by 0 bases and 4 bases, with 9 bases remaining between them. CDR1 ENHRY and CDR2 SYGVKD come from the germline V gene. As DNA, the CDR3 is TGTGCCATCAGTGAGTCGAACAGATTTAATGAAAAACTGTTTTTT. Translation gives CAISESNRFNEKLFF.

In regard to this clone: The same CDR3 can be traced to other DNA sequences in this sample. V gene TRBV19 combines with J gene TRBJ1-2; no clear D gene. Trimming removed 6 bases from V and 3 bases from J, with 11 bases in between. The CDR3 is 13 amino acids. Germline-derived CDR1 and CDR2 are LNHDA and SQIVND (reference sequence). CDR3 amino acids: CASSMSPDYGYTF. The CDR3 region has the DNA TGTGCCAGTAGCATGTCACCGGACTATGGCTACACCTTC.

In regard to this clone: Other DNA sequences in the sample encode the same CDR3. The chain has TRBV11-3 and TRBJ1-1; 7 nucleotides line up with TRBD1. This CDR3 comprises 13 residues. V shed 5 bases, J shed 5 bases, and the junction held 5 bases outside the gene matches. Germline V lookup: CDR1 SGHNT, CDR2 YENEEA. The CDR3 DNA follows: TGTGCCAGCAGCCGACAGGGTGGGACTGAAGCTTTCTTT. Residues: CASSRQGGTEAFF. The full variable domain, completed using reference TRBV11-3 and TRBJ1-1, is EAGVVQSPRYKIIEKKQPVAFWCNPISGHNTLYWYLQNLGQGPELLIRYENEEAVDDSQLPKDRFSAERLKGVDSTLKIQPAELGDSAVYLCASSRQGGTEAFFGQGTRLTVV.

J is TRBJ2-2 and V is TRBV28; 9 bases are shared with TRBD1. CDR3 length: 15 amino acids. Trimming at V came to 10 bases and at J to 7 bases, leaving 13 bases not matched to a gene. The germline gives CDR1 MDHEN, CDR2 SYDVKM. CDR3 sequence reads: CATLRTGEVRGELFF. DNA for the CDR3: TGTGCCACCCTCAGGACAGGGGAGGTCCGCGGGGAGCTGTTTTTT.

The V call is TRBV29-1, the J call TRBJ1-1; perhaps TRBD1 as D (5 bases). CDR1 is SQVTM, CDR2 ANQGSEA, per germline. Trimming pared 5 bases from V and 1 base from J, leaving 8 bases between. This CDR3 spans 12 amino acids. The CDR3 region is CSVSQGNTEAFF. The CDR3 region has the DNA TGCAGCGTTTCGCAGGGGAACACTGAAGCTTTCTTT.

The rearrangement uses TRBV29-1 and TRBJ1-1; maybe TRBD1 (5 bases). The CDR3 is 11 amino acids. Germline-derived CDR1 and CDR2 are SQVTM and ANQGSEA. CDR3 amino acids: CRVSGLPEAFF. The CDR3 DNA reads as TGCAGGGTCTCAGGGCTTCCTGAAGCTTTCTTT.